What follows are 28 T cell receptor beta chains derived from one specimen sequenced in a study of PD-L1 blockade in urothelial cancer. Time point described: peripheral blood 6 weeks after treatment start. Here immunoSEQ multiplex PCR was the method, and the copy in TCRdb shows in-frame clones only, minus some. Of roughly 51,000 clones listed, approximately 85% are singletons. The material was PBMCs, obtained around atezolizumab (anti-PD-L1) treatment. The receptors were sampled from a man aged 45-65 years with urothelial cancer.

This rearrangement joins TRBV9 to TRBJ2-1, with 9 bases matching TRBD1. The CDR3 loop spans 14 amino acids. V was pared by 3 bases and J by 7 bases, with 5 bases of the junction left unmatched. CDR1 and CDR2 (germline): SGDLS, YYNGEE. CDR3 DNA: TGTGCCAGCAGCGGTGGACAGGGGATTAATGAGCAGTTCTTC. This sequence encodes CASSGGQGINEQFF.

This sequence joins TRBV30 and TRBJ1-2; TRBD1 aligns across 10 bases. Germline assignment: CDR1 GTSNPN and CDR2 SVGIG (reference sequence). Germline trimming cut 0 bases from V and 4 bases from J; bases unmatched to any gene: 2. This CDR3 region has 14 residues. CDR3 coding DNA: TGTGCCTGGAGTGTGGGACAGGGGAGCTATGGCTACACCTTC. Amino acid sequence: CAWSVGQGSYGYTF.

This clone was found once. CDR3 sequence (DNA): TGCGCCAGCAGCTTCTCGGGACATTCCACAGATACGCAGTATTTT. This gives the protein CASSFSGHSTDTQYF. J is TRBJ2-3 and V is TRBV5-1, with D perhaps matching TRBD1 (6 bases). This CDR3 is built from 15 residues. The germline V gene has CDR1 SGHRS and CDR2 YFSETQ. Trimming stripped 2 bases from V and 2 bases from J, with 12 bases between.

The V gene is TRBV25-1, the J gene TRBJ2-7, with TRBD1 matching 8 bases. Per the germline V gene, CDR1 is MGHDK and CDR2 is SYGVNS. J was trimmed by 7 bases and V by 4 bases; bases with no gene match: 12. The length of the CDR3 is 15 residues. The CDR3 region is CASSVRQGRAEEQYF. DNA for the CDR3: TGTGCCAGCAGTGTCAGACAGGGGAGAGCGGAGGAGCAGTACTTC.

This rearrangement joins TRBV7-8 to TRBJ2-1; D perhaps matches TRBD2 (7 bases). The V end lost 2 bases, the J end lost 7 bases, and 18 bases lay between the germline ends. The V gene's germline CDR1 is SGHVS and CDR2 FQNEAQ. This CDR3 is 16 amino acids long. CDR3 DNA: TGTGCCAGCAGCTTACCCCCCTTCAGGGGAGGGAATGAGCAGTTCTTC. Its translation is CASSLPPFRGGNEQFF.

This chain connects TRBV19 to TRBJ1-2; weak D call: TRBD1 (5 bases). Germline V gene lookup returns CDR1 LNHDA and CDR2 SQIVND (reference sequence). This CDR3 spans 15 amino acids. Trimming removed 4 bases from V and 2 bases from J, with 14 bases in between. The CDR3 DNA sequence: TGTGCCAGTAGTACCCGGACACCTTACAACTATGGCTACACCTTC. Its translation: CASSTRTPYNYGYTF.

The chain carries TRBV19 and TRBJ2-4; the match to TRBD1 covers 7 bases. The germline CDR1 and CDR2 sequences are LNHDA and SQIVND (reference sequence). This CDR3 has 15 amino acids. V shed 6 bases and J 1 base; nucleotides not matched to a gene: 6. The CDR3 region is CASSRLQGAKNIQYF. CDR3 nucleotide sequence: TGTGCCAGTAGCCGTTTACAGGGGGCCAAAAACATTCAGTACTTC.

CDR3 bases: TGTGCCAGCAGCTTAAGGGGCGCAATGGACAGAAGCTCTGGAAACACCATATATTTT. Its protein product is CASSLRGAMDRSSGNTIYF. The rearrangement links TRBV7-9 to TRBJ1-3, with D tentatively TRBD1 (6 bases). From germline, CDR1 is SEHNR and CDR2 FQNEAQ (reference sequence). This CDR3 has 19 residues. The ends were cut back, 2 bases at V and 0 bases at J, with 20 bases in the middle.

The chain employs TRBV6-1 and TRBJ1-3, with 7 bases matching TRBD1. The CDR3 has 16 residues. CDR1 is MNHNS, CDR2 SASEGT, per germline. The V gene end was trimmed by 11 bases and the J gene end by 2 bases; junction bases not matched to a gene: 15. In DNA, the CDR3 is TGTGCCGGCGGTGAAGCCCCCACAGGGGCTGGAAACACCATATATTTT. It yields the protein CAGGEAPTGAGNTIYF.

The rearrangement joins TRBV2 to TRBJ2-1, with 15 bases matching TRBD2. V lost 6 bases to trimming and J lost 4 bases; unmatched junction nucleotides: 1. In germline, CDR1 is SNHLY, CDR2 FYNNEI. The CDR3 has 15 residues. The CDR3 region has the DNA TGTGCCAGCAGGGGGACTAGCGGGAGGTACAATGAGCAGTTCTTC. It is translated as CASRGTSGRYNEQFF.

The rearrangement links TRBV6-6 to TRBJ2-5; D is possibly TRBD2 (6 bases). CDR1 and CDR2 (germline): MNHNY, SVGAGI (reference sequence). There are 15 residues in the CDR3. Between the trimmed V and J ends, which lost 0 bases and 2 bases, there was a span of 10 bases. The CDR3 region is CASSYSSSGQETQYF. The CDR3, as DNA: TGTGCCAGCAGTTACTCGAGTAGCGGACAAGAGACCCAGTACTTC.

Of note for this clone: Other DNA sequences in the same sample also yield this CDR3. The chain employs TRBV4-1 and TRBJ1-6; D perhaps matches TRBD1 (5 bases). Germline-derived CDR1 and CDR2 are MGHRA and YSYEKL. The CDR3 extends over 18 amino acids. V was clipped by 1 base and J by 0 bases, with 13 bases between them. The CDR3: CASSQVDSQSSYNSPLHF. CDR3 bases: TGCGCCAGCAGCCAAGTCGACAGCCAGTCCTCCTATAATTCACCCCTCCACTTT.

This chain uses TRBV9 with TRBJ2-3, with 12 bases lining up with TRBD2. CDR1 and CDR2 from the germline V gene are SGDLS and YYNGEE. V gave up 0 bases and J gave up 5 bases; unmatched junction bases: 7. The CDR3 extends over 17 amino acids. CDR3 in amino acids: CASSVDPSGRAIDTQYF. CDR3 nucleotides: TGTGCCAGCAGCGTAGATCCTAGCGGGAGGGCCATAGATACGCAGTATTTT.

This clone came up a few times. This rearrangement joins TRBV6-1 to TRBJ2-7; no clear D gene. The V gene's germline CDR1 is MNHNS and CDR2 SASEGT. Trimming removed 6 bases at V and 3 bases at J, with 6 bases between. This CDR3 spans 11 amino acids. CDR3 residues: CASRTHYEQYF. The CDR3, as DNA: TGTGCCAGCAGGACTCACTACGAGCAGTACTTC.

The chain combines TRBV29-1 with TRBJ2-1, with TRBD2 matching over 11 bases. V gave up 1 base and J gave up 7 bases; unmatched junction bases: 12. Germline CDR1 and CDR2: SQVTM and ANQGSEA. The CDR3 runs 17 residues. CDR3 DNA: TGCAGCGTTGAAGTAATAACTAGCGGGAGCAGAGGGAATGAGCAGTTCTTC. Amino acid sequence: CSVEVITSGSRGNEQFF.

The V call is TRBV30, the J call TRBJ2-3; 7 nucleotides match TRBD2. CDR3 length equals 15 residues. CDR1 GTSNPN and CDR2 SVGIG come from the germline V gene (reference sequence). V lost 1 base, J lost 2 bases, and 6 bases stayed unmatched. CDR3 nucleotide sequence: TGTGCCTGGAGTGCGGGGGGTTCCTTCACAGATACGCAGTATTTT. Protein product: CAWSAGGSFTDTQYF.

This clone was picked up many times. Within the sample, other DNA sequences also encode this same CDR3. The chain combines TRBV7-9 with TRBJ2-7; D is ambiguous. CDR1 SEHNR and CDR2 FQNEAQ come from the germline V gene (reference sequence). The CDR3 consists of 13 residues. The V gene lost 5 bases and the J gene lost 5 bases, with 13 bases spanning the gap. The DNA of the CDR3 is TGTGCCAGCAGCCTCCAGCTAGGTCACGAGCAGTACTTC. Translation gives CASSLQLGHEQYF. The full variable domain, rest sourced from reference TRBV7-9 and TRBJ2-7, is DTGVSQNPRHKITKRGQNVTFRCDPISEHNRLYWYRQTLGQGPEFLTYFQNEAQLEKSRLLSDRFSAERPKGSFSTLEIQRTEQGDSAMYLCASSLQLGHEQYFGPGTRLTVT.

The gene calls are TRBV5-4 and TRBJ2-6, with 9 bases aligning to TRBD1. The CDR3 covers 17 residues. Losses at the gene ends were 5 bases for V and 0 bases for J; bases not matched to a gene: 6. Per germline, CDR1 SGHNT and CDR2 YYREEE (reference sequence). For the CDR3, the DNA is TGTGCCAGCAGACCGGGACAGGGAAACTCTGGGGCCAACGTCCTGACTTTC. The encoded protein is CASRPGQGNSGANVLTF.

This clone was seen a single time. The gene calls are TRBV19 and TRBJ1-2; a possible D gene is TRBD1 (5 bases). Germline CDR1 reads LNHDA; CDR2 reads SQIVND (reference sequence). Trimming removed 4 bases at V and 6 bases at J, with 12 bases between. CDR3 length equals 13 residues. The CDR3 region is CASSTGRGHGYTF. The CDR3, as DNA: TGTGCCAGTAGTACAGGGCGAGGACATGGCTACACCTTC.

CDR3 sequence (DNA): TGTGCCTGGAGACAGGGTAGCAACACTGAAGCTTTCTTT. Residues: CAWRQGSNTEAFF. The chain carries TRBV30 and TRBJ1-1; weak D call: TRBD1 (6 bases). Germline CDR1 and CDR2: GTSNPN and SVGIG (reference sequence). The CDR3 runs to 13 residues. Trimming removed 3 bases from V and 2 bases from J, with 10 bases in between.

CDR3 DNA: TGTGCCAGCAGTTCTGGCTTAGGCGGGGCCGGTGAAAAACTGTTTTTT. Translated: CASSSGLGGAGEKLFF. The genes are TRBV5-4 and TRBJ1-4; D may be TRBD1 (5 bases). This CDR3 is built from 16 residues. Germline values: CDR1 SGHNT, CDR2 YYREEE (reference sequence). With 5 bases removed from V and 7 bases from J, the gap between germline ends came to 21 bases.

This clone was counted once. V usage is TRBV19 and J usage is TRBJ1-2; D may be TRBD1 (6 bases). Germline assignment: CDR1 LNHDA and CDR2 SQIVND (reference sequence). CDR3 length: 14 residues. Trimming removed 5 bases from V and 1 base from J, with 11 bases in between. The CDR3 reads CASSVDSLNYGYTF. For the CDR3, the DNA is TGTGCCAGTAGTGTGGACAGTCTTAACTATGGCTACACCTTC.

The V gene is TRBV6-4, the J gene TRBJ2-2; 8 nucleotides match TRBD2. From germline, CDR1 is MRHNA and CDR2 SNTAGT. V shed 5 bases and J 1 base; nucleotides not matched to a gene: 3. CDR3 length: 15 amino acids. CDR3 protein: CASSPSGGNTGELFF. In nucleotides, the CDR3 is TGTGCCAGCAGTCCCAGCGGGGGGAACACCGGGGAGCTGTTTTTT.

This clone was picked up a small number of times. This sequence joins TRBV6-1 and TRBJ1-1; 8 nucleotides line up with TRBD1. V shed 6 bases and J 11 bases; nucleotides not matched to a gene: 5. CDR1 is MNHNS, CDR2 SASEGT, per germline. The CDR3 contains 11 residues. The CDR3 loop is CASRRQGRAFF. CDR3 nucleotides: TGTGCCAGCAGGCGACAGGGGAGGGCTTTCTTT.

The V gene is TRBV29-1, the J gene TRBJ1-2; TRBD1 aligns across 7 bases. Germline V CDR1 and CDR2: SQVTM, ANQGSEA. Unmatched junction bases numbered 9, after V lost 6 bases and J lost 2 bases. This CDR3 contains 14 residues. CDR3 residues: CSVVGGQTNYGYTF. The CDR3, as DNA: TGCAGCGTGGTGGGGGGACAGACGAACTATGGCTACACCTTC.

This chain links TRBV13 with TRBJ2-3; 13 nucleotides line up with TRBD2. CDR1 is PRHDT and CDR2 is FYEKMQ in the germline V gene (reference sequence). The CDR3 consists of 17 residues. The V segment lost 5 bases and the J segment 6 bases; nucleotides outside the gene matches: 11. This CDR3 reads CASSPGTSGVFSDTQYF. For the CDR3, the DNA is TGTGCCAGCAGCCCAGGGACTAGCGGGGTTTTTTCCGATACGCAGTATTTT.

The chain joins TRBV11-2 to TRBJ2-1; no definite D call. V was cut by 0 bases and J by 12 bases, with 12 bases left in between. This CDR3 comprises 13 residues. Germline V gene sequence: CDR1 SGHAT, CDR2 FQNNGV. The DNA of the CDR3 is TGTGCCAGCAGCTTAGATGCGGCGGTGGGGCAGTTCTTC. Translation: CASSLDAAVGQFF.

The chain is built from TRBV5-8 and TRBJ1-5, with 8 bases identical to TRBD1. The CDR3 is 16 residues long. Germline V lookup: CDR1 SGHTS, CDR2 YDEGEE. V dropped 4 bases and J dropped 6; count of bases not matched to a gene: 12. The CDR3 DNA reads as TGTGCCAGCAGCGTCCGGACAGGGAAATGGAGTCAGCCCCAGCATTTT. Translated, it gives CASSVRTGKWSQPQHF. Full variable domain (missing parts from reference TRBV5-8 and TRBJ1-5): EAGVTQSPTHLIKTRGQQATLRCSPISGHTSVYWYQQALGLGLQFLLWYDEGEERNRGNFPPRFSGRQFPNYSSELNVNALELEDSALYLCASSVRTGKWSQPQHFGDGTRLSIL.